This T cell receptor beta chain stems from a study of spatial heterogeneity in lung cancer. V lost 3 bases and J 4 bases, leaving 10 bases between the germline ends. The CDR3 is made up of 13 amino acids. The germline gives CDR1 MDHEN, CDR2 SYDVKM. MiXCR, applied by TCRdb to the 5' RACE reads, yields one record per CDR3 protein. The profile shows tens of thousands of distinct CDR3 sequences, less than 8.5% of them singletons. Study-level results: At tumor resection, ubiquitous expanded TCRs were detected in blood more often than later.

Time point given: sample taken at primary tumor resection. Researchers sequenced whole RNA taken from tumor, nontumor lung or frozen PBMC without sorting. Samples came from approximately 65 TRACERx patients with untreated early-stage lung cancer. This clonotype has more than one count but fewer than ten. Its target is not known. This sequence was found in a female donor with early-stage non-small cell lung cancer. The sequencing used PBMCs, collected at surgery. The chain recombines TRBV28 with TRBJ2-7; D is undetermined. CDR3 protein: CASSFYLIYEQYF. The CDR3 coding sequence is TGTGCCAGCAGTTTCTATCTAATATACGAGCAGTACTTC.